A selection of T cell receptor beta chains follows, all from one sample in a study of blood T cells in healthy people across ages. TCRdb ran MiXCR on the 5' RACE reads and lists one entry per CDR3 protein. The repertoire holds roughly 410,000 distinct CDR3 sequences, with roughly half as singletons. Input material: blood. The source of these receptors is a man between 60 and 75 years old in good health. Both conserved end residues are trimmed from each CDR3. Each record gives: D gene, V gene, CDR3 length, J gene, CDR3 protein. A D gene is named only where the DNA matches it firmly.

>TRBD2|TRBV6-5|13|TRBJ2-7
ASSYSSGGPYEQY
>NA|TRBV6-5|13|TRBJ1-1
ASSSFGGMNTEAF
>NA|TRBV6-1|12|TRBJ2-5
ASSPTGRGETQY
>NA|TRBV7-9|12|TRBJ2-5
ASSVTAHQETQY
>NA|TRBV29-1|8|TRBJ2-5
SVGEQTQY
>NA|TRBV7-2|11|TRBJ2-7
ASGRPYPYEQY
>NA|TRBV4-2|16|TRBJ2-3
ASSQDVTFWLRVDTQY
>NA|TRBV12-5|13|TRBJ2-6
ASGPDRSGANVLT
>TRBD2|TRBV27|14|TRBJ2-7
ASSLIGLADDYEQY
>NA|TRBV7-9|11|TRBJ2-3
ASSRTTADTQY
>NA|TRBV24-1|13|NA
ATSDPGPGQETQY
>NA|TRBV14|16|TRBJ1-5
ASSQDRGAGNSNQPQH
>TRBD2|TRBV7-2|11|TRBJ2-1
ASSLSSGRVQF
>NA|TRBV10-3|9|TRBJ2-7
ATRYSGEQY
>TRBD1|TRBV6-5|16|TRBJ1-6
ASSYGLGRGRSNSPLH
>NA|TRBV28|11|TRBJ2-5
ASSLLGEETQY
>NA|TRBV10-3|11|TRBJ2-1
AISGISYNEQF
>NA|TRBV6-2/TRBV6-3|12|NA
ASSYSAATYEQY
>NA|TRBV20-1|16|TRBJ2-3
SAQGYRGGGQITDTQY
>TRBD1|TRBV29-1|12|TRBJ1-2
SVGGQPAEGGYT
>NA|TRBV6-2/TRBV6-3|13|TRBJ2-3
ASSYSRTSTDTQY
>TRBD1|TRBV20-1|11|NA
SAWTGGVYEQY
>NA|TRBV6-5|14|TRBJ1-2
ASSLRGGGQRYGYT
>NA|TRBV10-3|12|TRBJ1-5
AISGTHASRPQH
>TRBD2|TRBV20-1|12|TRBJ2-7
SARDPAGGWEQY
>NA|TRBV4-2|11|TRBJ2-5
ASSQILKEVQY
>NA|TRBV12-3/TRBV12-4|16|TRBJ2-3
ASSFPRAEAGGSDTQY
>NA|TRBV20-1|11|TRBJ2-5
SASRTLQETQY
>NA|TRBV7-2|12|TRBJ2-5
ASSFDPRVETQY
>TRBD1|TRBV4-3|14|TRBJ2-1
ASSQVGPQTGNEQF
>NA|TRBV5-1|13|TRBJ2-7
ASSLEKGVGYEQY
>TRBD1|TRBV11-1|14|TRBJ1-1
ASSFRDRGLNTEAF
>NA|TRBV7-2|11|TRBJ1-2
ASSLGPIYGYT
>TRBD1|TRBV6-6|14|TRBJ2-1
ASSPGQGVSYNEQF
>NA|TRBV19|14|TRBJ2-4
ASSPRQTLAKNIQY
>NA|TRBV12-3/TRBV12-4|9|NA
ASRWGETQY
>TRBD1|TRBV6-6|14|TRBJ2-6
ASSAGQGAGANVLT
>NA|TRBV20-1|13|TRBJ2-3
SARIQAASTDTQY
>TRBD1|TRBV20-1|13|TRBJ1-2
SARDLQGAQNGYT
>NA|TRBV4-1|13|TRBJ1-2
ASSQRHPSNYGYT
>TRBD2|TRBV7-2|14|TRBJ2-4
ASSLASGGPSYERY
>NA|TRBV11-2|13|TRBJ2-5
ASSFRGQIQETQY
>NA|TRBV27|13|TRBJ2-3
ASSLLAGVSDTQY
>NA|TRBV6-2/TRBV6-3|12|TRBJ1-3
ASIPTGSGNTIY
>TRBD2|TRBV20-1|13|TRBJ2-5
SARSRAGGLHEQY
>TRBD2|TRBV28|13|TRBJ2-5
ASSRLAGDMKTQY
>NA|TRBV20-1|12|NA
SARDSSRKNIQY
>NA|TRBV14|13|TRBJ1-2
ASSQVQGWNYGYT
>TRBD1|TRBV4-3|11|TRBJ2-7
ASSQEQGSEQY
>TRBD1|TRBV7-2|12|TRBJ1-4
ASSLQGHGEKLF
>NA|TRBV20-1|11|TRBJ2-7
SARVPLTYEQY
>NA|TRBV6-2/TRBV6-3|12|TRBJ2-2
ASSYDRNTGELF
>NA|TRBV12-5|10|TRBJ1-1
ASGHGWGEAF
>NA|TRBV7-8|11|TRBJ2-1
ASSSSRIWEQF
>NA|TRBV6-5|9|TRBJ2-7
ASRQRNEQY
>NA|TRBV7-2|12|TRBJ1-4
ASSDRKGDEKLF
>TRBD2|TRBV20-1|14|TRBJ2-7
SASRLEREVVYEQY
>TRBD2|TRBV20-1|15|TRBJ2-1
SAREPRGGSSYNEQF
>NA|TRBV19|10|TRBJ2-7
ADSTSDYEQY
>NA|TRBV20-1|11|TRBJ2-5
SAPGQNWETQY